These 15 T cell receptor beta chains came from one sample sequenced in a study of tumor-infiltrating lymphocytes in primary liver carcinoma. Both RNA and DNA were isolated together from around 20-30 mg of bulk tissue that had not been sorted. The input was approximately 500 ng total RNA; TCR beta cDNA was made from it with a constant-region primer. What produced the TCR beta libraries was three nested multiplex PCR rounds using slightly modified ARM-PCR. TRBV1-TRBV30 forward and Cbeta reverse primers drove the first two approximately 10-cycle rounds. TCRdb reanalysed the multiplex PCR reads using MiXCR and keeps one entry per CDR3 protein. Found here are around 78,000 distinct CDR3 sequences, around 75% of them singletons; the top ten hold 12% to 15%. What was sequenced was liver tumor tissue from sampling region 4. Subset described: tumor region T4, right-lateral pole. The receptors were sampled from a woman aged 60-75 years with primary liver carcinoma and hepatitis B virus infection.

Regarding this clonotype: In this CDR3 the conserved last residue, phenylalanine or tryptophan, is missing, so a read error is likely. The chain couples TRBV11-2 to TRBJ1-1; D is unresolved. The CDR3 is 13 residues long. V lost 9 bases to trimming and J lost 5 bases, with 16 bases between them. The germline V gene encodes CDR1 SGHAT and CDR2 FQNNGV. The CDR3 protein is CARSPPPSTEAFL. Here the CDR3 DNA reads TGTGCCAGGAGCCCACCCCCAAGTACTGAAGCTTTCCTT.

V and J are TRBV11-1 and TRBJ2-4; 9 positions match TRBD2. CDR3 length equals 17 residues. Germline V lookup: CDR1 SGHAT, CDR2 FQDESV (reference sequence). The junction had 8 bases not matched to a gene; V was cut back by 3 bases and J by 2 bases. CDR3 protein: CASSFPGASGTKNIQYF. CDR3 sequence (DNA): TGTGCCAGCAGCTTTCCTGGGGCTAGCGGGACCAAAAACATTCAGTACTTC. The full variable domain, completed using reference TRBV11-1 and TRBJ2-4, is EAEVAQSPRYKITEKSQAVAFWCDPISGHATLYWYRQILGQGPELLVQFQDESVVDDSQLPKDRFSAERLKGVDSTLKIQPAELGDSAMYLCASSFPGASGTKNIQYFGAGTRLSVL.

In the case of this clonotype: The CDR3 carries no conserved terminal phenylalanine or tryptophan, so it likely arises from a read error. The CDR3 bases are TGTGCCAGCAGCTTCCCCACGTATGGCTACACCCTC. Its translation is CASSFPTYGYTL. V usage is TRBV7-9 and J usage is TRBJ1-2; D ambiguous. There are 12 residues in the CDR3. Germline V gene lookup returns CDR1 SEHNR and CDR2 FQNEAQ (reference sequence). Trimming cost V 3 bases and J 5 bases, with 7 bases left between them.

This clonotype showed up just a few times. An end of the junction differs from the germline gene, which may be a read error. V gene TRBV7-9 combines with J gene TRBJ1-5; the D is unclear. The CDR3 has 14 amino acids. From germline, CDR1 is SEHNR and CDR2 FQNEAQ (reference sequence). The CDR3 is CGSGLDGSNQPQHF. The CDR3 region has the DNA TGTGGCAGCGGCTTAGACGGGAGCAATCAGCCCCAGCATTTT.

About this clonotype itself: Since a much larger clone is just one base distant, this may be a read error. The chain couples TRBV30 to TRBJ1-2; 7 bases align to TRBD1. The CDR3 contains 12 residues. In germline, CDR1 is GTSNPN, CDR2 SVGIG (reference sequence). The CDR3 sequence: CAWVGTVHGYNF. The DNA of the CDR3 is TGTGCCTGGGTGGGGACAGTCCATGGCTACAACTTC.

About this clonotype: Since no conserved phenylalanine or tryptophan closes the CDR3, a read error is the likely cause. The genes are TRBV29-1 and TRBJ2-1, with no clear D. Germline values: CDR1 SQVTM, CDR2 ANQGSEA. Trimming stripped 3 bases from V and 6 bases from J, with 12 bases between. The CDR3 extends over 13 amino acids. DNA for the CDR3: TGCAGCGTTGACGTGTCGGCCTGCAATGAGCAGTTCTTA. Protein: CSVDVSACNEQFL.

This CDR3 is CASSDPGESGANVLTF. DNA for the CDR3: TGTGCCAGTAGTGACCCCGGGGAATCTGGGGCCAACGTCCTGACTTTC. This chain uses TRBV19 with TRBJ2-6, with a tentative D call TRBD2 (5 bases). Between the trimmed V and J ends, which lost 5 bases and 1 base, there was a span of 12 bases. In germline, CDR1 is LNHDA, CDR2 SQIVND (reference sequence). The CDR3 totals 16 residues.

The chain is built from TRBV6-5 and TRBJ1-2, with 12 bases aligning to TRBD1. Losses at the gene ends were 7 bases for V and 9 bases for J; bases not matched to a gene: 15. Germline loops: CDR1 MNHEY, CDR2 SVGAGI. The CDR3 spans 16 residues. The CDR3 bases are TGTGCCAGCACAACCCTCGCGGGACAGGGGGCGAGTAGCTACACCTTC. It is translated as CASTTLAGQGASSYTF.

The sample holds one count of this clonotype. The junction departs from the called germline gene at one end, perhaps through a read error. The rearrangement joins TRBV6-1 to TRBJ2-1, with TRBD2 as a possible D gene (5 bases). The germline gives CDR1 MNHNS, CDR2 SASEGT. The CDR3 has 14 amino acids. The CDR3 DNA reads TGTGCCTTAGGAGGCGGGCACTCCTACAATGAGCAGTCCTTC. As protein: CALGGGHSYNEQSF.

In its sample, this clonotype was seen many times. This chain links TRBV6-4 with TRBJ2-2; the D is unclear. Deletions cut 5 bases from V and 6 bases from J, with 7 bases between. The CDR3 runs to 12 residues. Per germline, CDR1 MRHNA and CDR2 SNTAGT. The CDR3: CASSPSSGELFF. The CDR3 bases are TGTGCCAGCAGTCCTAGTTCCGGGGAGCTGTTTTTT.

The chain links TRBV13 to TRBJ2-3; D is ambiguous. The CDR3 loop spans 16 amino acids. In germline, CDR1 is PRHDT, CDR2 FYEKMQ (reference sequence). The V end was cut by 7 bases, the J end by 0 bases, with 17 bases between. This CDR3 is CASISPRKDSTDTQYF. DNA of the CDR3: TGTGCCAGCATCTCACCCCGAAAGGATAGCACAGATACGCAGTATTTT. Looking up the rest from reference TRBV13 and TRBJ2-3 gives the full variable domain: AAGVIQSPRHLIKEKRETATLKCYPIPRHDTVYWYQQGPGQDPQFLISFYEKMQSDKGSIPDRFSAQQFSDYHSELNMSSLELGDSALYFCASISPRKDSTDTQYFGPGTRLTVL.

With regard to this clonotype: A read error may account for a junction end that differs from germline. The chain recombines TRBV10-2 with TRBJ2-1; D unresolved. This CDR3 region has 13 residues. CDR1 is WSHSY, CDR2 SAAADI, per germline. The CDR3 region has the DNA TGCTCCAGCAGTTTTACCAACTACAATGATCAGTTCTTC. It codes for CSSSFTNYNDQFF.

The CDR3: CASSSHRVGYGYTF. CDR3 bases: TGTGCCAGCAGCTCTCACAGGGTTGGGTATGGCTACACCTTC. The chain combines TRBV11-2 with TRBJ1-2, with D possibly being TRBD1 (6 bases). V lost 4 bases and J 5 bases, leaving 14 bases between the germline ends. CDR1 is SGHAT and CDR2 is FQNNGV in the germline V gene. The CDR3 spans 14 residues.

This clonotype was recorded many times. The rearrangement uses TRBV5-1 and TRBJ2-1; 7 bases are shared with TRBD1. Per the germline V gene, CDR1 is SGHRS and CDR2 is YFSETQ. The CDR3 is 15 amino acids. The V and J ends lost 4 bases and 4 bases, in that order; junction bases with no gene match: 8. CDR3 nucleotides: TGCGCCAGCAGCGCATCGGGACAGACGTACAATGAGCAGTTCTTC. Residues: CASSASGQTYNEQFF.

There are a few counts of this clonotype. Germline and junction disagree at one end, which may indicate a read error. V is TRBV29-1 and J is TRBJ2-1; D is uncertain. The CDR3 is made up of 12 amino acids. Germline CDR1 reads SQVTM; CDR2 reads ANQGSEA. CDR3 region: CSVEGLWNEQLF. The CDR3 nucleotides read TGCAGCGTCGAAGGGTTGTGGAATGAGCAGCTCTTC.